This record looks at one T cell receptor beta chain sequence and its context. No antigen is known for it. This specimen comes from a study of T cell responses to AZD1222 COVID-19 vaccine. Trimming removed 1 base from V and 7 bases from J, with 13 bases in between. This CDR3 is built from 14 residues. Germline V lookup: CDR1 MGHRA, CDR2 YSYEKL. The repertoire was sequenced with immunoSEQ multiplex PCR; TCRdb's copy has only in-frame clones and lacks some. This sample contains about 140,000 clones. Study-level results: Unmutated variant regions are reportedly the target of nearly half of TCRs that are spike-specific. Repertoires were obtained only post-peak T cell response. There were mostly white British donors and more females than males, and clonal diversity was possibly underestimated. Just 5 to 7 AZD1222 recipients were seropositive at baseline.

The sequenced material came from peripheral blood. The J gene is TRBJ1-2, the V gene TRBV4-1, with D hard to call. This clonotype was obtained from an adult in good health. For the CDR3, the DNA is TGCGCCAGCAGCCAAGCGCGCCCAGGCAGTGGCTACACCTTC. This translates into CASSQARPGSGYTF.